These 20 T cell receptor beta chains were sequenced from one sample in a study of blood T cell repertoires in COVID-19. TCRdb's copy holds only in-frame clones and misses some; the assay was immunoSEQ multiplex PCR. The sample carries around 97,000 clones, 85% to 90% recorded once. Sequenced: peripheral blood. The receptors originated from a human donor in a cohort sampled during active COVID-19.

The V gene is TRBV2, the J gene TRBJ2-2, with 14 bases identical to TRBD2. Germline V lookup: CDR1 SNHLY, CDR2 FYNNEI. J lost 5 bases, V lost 6 bases, and 5 bases had no gene match. CDR3 length: 16 residues. The CDR3, as DNA: TGTGCCAGCAGGGGACTAGCGGGGGCCGGAACCGGGGAGCTGTTTTTT. It yields the protein CASRGLAGAGTGELFF.

Judged by abundance, this clone is medium-sized. The rearrangement joins TRBV4-1 to TRBJ1-4; 9 nucleotides match TRBD1. The germline CDR1 and CDR2 sequences are MGHRA and YSYEKL. J gave up 5 bases and V 2 bases, and 6 bases lay outside the gene matches. CDR3 size: 16 residues. CDR3 protein: CASSQTTGTGNEKLFF. The CDR3 DNA reads TGCGCCAGCAGCCAAACCACCGGGACAGGGAATGAAAAACTGTTTTTT.

The chain is built from TRBV27 and TRBJ1-1; the D gene is possibly TRBD1 (5 bases). CDR3 size: 13 residues. Between the trimmed V and J ends, which lost 3 bases and 0 bases, there was a span of 5 bases. The germline gives CDR1 MNHEY, CDR2 SMNVEV (reference sequence). Written as DNA, the CDR3 is TGTGCCAGCAGTTTGGGGCTGAACACTGAAGCTTTCTTT. Translating it yields CASSLGLNTEAFF.

The V call is TRBV5-1, the J call TRBJ2-2; D may be TRBD1 (7 bases). Trimming removed 2 bases from V and 7 bases from J, with 18 bases in between. The CDR3 loop spans 16 amino acids. CDR1 and CDR2 (germline): SGHRS, YFSETQ. The CDR3 sequence is CASSLAGGRTLGELFF. CDR3 DNA sequence: TGCGCCAGCAGCTTAGCAGGGGGGCGAACACTCGGGGAGCTGTTTTTT.

This rearrangement joins TRBV6-4 to TRBJ2-7, with 8 bases lining up with TRBD1. CDR1 MRHNA and CDR2 SNTAGT come from the germline V gene. Trimming cost V 4 bases and J 5 bases; bases outside gene matches: 13. The CDR3 contains 16 residues. CDR3 DNA: TGTGCCAGCAGTGGGGCGAATGTACAGGGGGTCGACGAGCAGTACTTC. The encoded protein is CASSGANVQGVDEQYF.

The chain carries TRBV6-6 and TRBJ2-3; weak D call: TRBD2 (6 bases). V was shortened by 8 bases and J by 10 bases, with 16 bases between the two germline ends. Germline assignment: CDR1 MNHNY and CDR2 SVGAGI (reference sequence). The CDR3 covers 12 residues. CDR3 nucleotide sequence: TGTGCCAGCCGCCCGGAGGGAATAGCGCAGTATTTT. Translation: CASRPEGIAQYF.

The chain combines TRBV5-1 with TRBJ2-2; maybe TRBD1 (6 bases). Trimming shortened V by 4 bases and J by 0 bases, and 13 bases separated the two germline ends. The CDR3 is made up of 16 amino acids. The germline CDR1 and CDR2 sequences are SGHRS and YFSETQ. The CDR3 nucleotides are TGCGCCAGCAGCCCAAGGACAGCCTCGAACACCGGGGAGCTGTTTTTT. It is translated as CASSPRTASNTGELFF.

This chain connects TRBV5-5 to TRBJ2-3, with 8 positions matching TRBD2. The V gene's germline CDR1 is SGHKS and CDR2 YYEKEE (reference sequence). CDR3 length: 16 residues. The V and J ends lost 4 bases and 0 bases, in that order; junction bases with no gene match: 7. This CDR3 reads CASSPRTGGSTDTQYF. CDR3 bases: TGTGCCAGCAGCCCACGCACGGGGGGGAGCACAGATACGCAGTATTTT.

The gene calls are TRBV5-5 and TRBJ1-1, with 7 positions matching TRBD1. The CDR3 is 15 residues long. Per the germline V gene, CDR1 is SGHKS and CDR2 is YYEKEE (reference sequence). With V trimmed by 0 bases and J by 3 bases, 5 bases remained unmatched. The CDR3, as DNA: TGTGCCAGCAGCTTGGGACAGGGTTTGGACACTGAAGCTTTCTTT. Translating it yields CASSLGQGLDTEAFF.

The V and J genes are TRBV19 and TRBJ2-1; 12 positions agree with TRBD2. J lost 1 base, V lost 3 bases, and 1 base had no gene match. Germline V gene data show CDR1 as LNHDA and CDR2 as SQIVND (reference sequence). The CDR3 contains 16 residues. Here the CDR3 reads CASSMTSGGSYNEQFF. The CDR3 nucleotides are TGTGCCAGTAGTATGACTAGCGGGGGTTCCTACAATGAGCAGTTCTTC.

Only one count was recorded for this clone. The rearrangement links TRBV5-1 to TRBJ1-6, with D possibly being TRBD1 (5 bases). The CDR3 covers 16 residues. Per germline, CDR1 SGHRS and CDR2 YFSETQ. Trimming stripped 3 bases from V and 6 bases from J, with 16 bases between. CDR3 amino acids: CASSSLSTATNSPLHF. The CDR3 bases are TGCGCCAGCAGCTCCCTATCGACAGCGACTAATTCACCCCTCCACTTT.

The chain combines TRBV11-3 with TRBJ2-5, with TRBD1 identical over 9 bases. The germline gives CDR1 SGHNT, CDR2 YENEEA. The J segment lost 5 bases and the V segment lost 5 bases, leaving 3 bases of the junction unmatched. This CDR3 is 13 amino acids long. The CDR3 is CASSTGGSETQYF. For the CDR3, the DNA is TGTGCCAGCAGCACAGGGGGCTCTGAGACCCAGTACTTC.

The rearrangement uses TRBV6-5 and TRBJ1-1, with TRBD1 as a possible D gene (6 bases). V was cut by 5 bases and J by 1 base, with 11 bases left in between. This CDR3 is built from 14 residues. Looked up from germline, CDR1 is MNHEY and CDR2 is SVGAGI. CDR3 sequence (DNA): TGTGCCAGCAGTAAGCCCAGGGGGAACACTGAAGCTTTCTTT. Its protein is CASSKPRGNTEAFF.

The chain is built from TRBV4-3 and TRBJ1-2; D call uncertain. The length of the CDR3 is 14 residues. From germline, CDR1 is LGHNA and CDR2 YSLEER. Trimming stripped 1 base from V and 8 bases from J, with 14 bases between. CDR3 bases: TGCGCCAGCAGCCAAGCGACGGTAGCCTCCGGCTACACCTTC. It encodes CASSQATVASGYTF.

This clone was seen a single time. The rearrangement joins TRBV7-2 to TRBJ1-5, with TRBD1 matching 9 bases. The V gene end was trimmed by 3 bases and the J gene end by 4 bases; junction bases not matched to a gene: 7. There are 16 residues in the CDR3. Germline values: CDR1 SGHTA, CDR2 FQGNSA. The CDR3 here is CASSFNYRGRNQPQHF. The DNA of the CDR3 is TGTGCCAGCAGCTTTAATTACAGGGGGCGGAATCAGCCCCAGCATTTT. Combining the CDR3 with reference TRBV7-2 and TRBJ1-5 gives the whole variable domain GAGVSQSPSNKVTEKGKDVELRCDPISGHTALYWYRQSLGQGLEFLIYFQGNSAPDKSGLPSDRFSAERTGGSVSTLTIQRTQQEDSAVYLCASSFNYRGRNQPQHFGDGTRLSIL.

The V and J genes are TRBV18 and TRBJ2-5; D is unclear. The germline V gene has CDR1 KGHSH and CDR2 LQKENI. Trimming cost V 3 bases and J 2 bases, with 10 bases left between them. The CDR3 spans 14 residues. DNA for the CDR3: TGTGCCAGCTCACCGAGCCTTTTACAAGAGACCCAGTACTTC. This gives the protein CASSPSLLQETQYF.

In nucleotides, the CDR3 is TGCGCCAGCGGACAGACAGGGAGCAACGAGCAGTACTTC. It codes for CASGQTGSNEQYF. This chain joins TRBV4-1 and TRBJ2-7; 7 bases line up with TRBD1. The junction had 9 bases not matched to a gene; V was cut back by 8 bases and J by 5 bases. CDR3 length: 13 residues. Germline assignment: CDR1 MGHRA and CDR2 YSYEKL.

J is TRBJ2-1 and V is TRBV11-2, with 9 bases that match TRBD1. This CDR3 contains 15 residues. V shed 4 bases, J shed 7 bases, and the junction held 8 bases outside the gene matches. The V gene's germline CDR1 is SGHAT and CDR2 FQNNGV. The CDR3 DNA reads TGTGCCAGCAGCTCCGGGACAGGGCAAGAAAATGAGCAGTTCTTC. Residues: CASSSGTGQENEQFF.

The gene calls are TRBV10-2 and TRBJ1-2, with D unresolved. V lost 7 bases, J lost 8 bases, and 17 bases lay in between. This CDR3 spans 13 amino acids. Germline CDR1 is WSHSY and CDR2 is SAAADI. The CDR3 reads CASNGVLSEGYTF. The CDR3 DNA follows: TGCGCCAGCAATGGAGTCCTCTCTGAGGGCTACACCTTC.

The chain has TRBV7-2 and TRBJ1-4; D call uncertain. Trimming shortened V by 1 base and J by 0 bases, and 9 bases separated the two germline ends. This CDR3 has 16 residues. Germline V gives CDR1 SGHTA, CDR2 FQGNSA. CDR3 region: CASSLVGAATNEKLFF. The CDR3 region has the DNA TGTGCCAGCAGCTTAGTAGGAGCCGCAACTAATGAAAAACTGTTTTTT.